The 9 T cell receptor beta chains given below trace back to one sample, sequenced in a study of control samples from healthy donors and cancer patients. Assay used: immunoSEQ multiplex PCR; TCRdb lists only in-frame clones, some missing. The sample includes under 150,000 clones, around 90% of them seen just once. Sequenced material: blood. The receptor set was obtained from a middle-aged man in good health.

V and J are TRBV19 and TRBJ2-7; D may be TRBD1 or TRBD2 (6 bases each). Trimming left V 10 bases short and J 5 bases short, with 15 bases between. CDR1 and CDR2 from the germline V gene are LNHDA and SQIVND (reference sequence). The CDR3 covers 12 residues. CDR3 nucleotides: TGTGCCACCCTCAACGGGGGCCACGAGCAGTACTTC. Translation gives CATLNGGHEQYF.

The chain couples TRBV4-3 to TRBJ2-3; D ambiguous. Trimming cost V 0 bases and J 4 bases, with 14 bases left between them. The CDR3 covers 16 residues. Per the germline V gene, CDR1 is LGHNA and CDR2 is YSLEER. The CDR3 loop reads CASSQDRGSGADTQYF. CDR3 nucleotides: TGCGCCAGCAGCCAAGATCGTGGTAGTGGAGCAGATACGCAGTATTTT.

This sequence joins TRBV2 and TRBJ1-4, with 9 bases matching TRBD1. Germline-derived CDR1 and CDR2 are SNHLY and FYNNEI. The CDR3 is 14 residues long. Trimming took 6 bases from V and 8 from J; bases not matched to a gene: 7. CDR3 residues: CASRDTGGREKLFF. The CDR3 coding sequence is TGTGCCAGCAGGGACACAGGGGGCCGGGAAAAACTGTTTTTT. Supplemented by reference TRBV2 and TRBJ1-4, the full variable domain reads EPEVTQTPSHQVTQMGQEVILRCVPISNHLYFYWYRQILGQKVEFLVSFYNNEISEKSEIFDDQFSVERPDGSNFTLKIRSTKLEDSAMYFCASRDTGGREKLFFGSGTQLSVL.

This clone was observed once. V and J are TRBV29-1 and TRBJ2-7; D might be TRBD2 (5 bases). The CDR3 runs to 13 residues. Germline lookup yields CDR1 SQVTM and CDR2 ANQGSEA. Trimming stripped 6 bases from V and 3 bases from J, with 15 bases between. The CDR3 loop reads CSVSGLHDYEQYF. For the CDR3, the DNA is TGCAGCGTATCAGGACTGCATGACTACGAGCAGTACTTC.

This sequence joins TRBV6-2 or TRBV6-3 and TRBJ2-7, with 12 bases that match TRBD1. V lost 0 bases to trimming and J lost 2 bases; unmatched junction nucleotides: 5. Germline assignment: CDR1 MNHEY and CDR2 SVGEGT. The CDR3 loop spans 17 amino acids. CDR3 sequence: CASSYSLGTGGAYEQYF. CDR3 bases: TGTGCCAGCAGTTACTCCCTCGGGACAGGGGGCGCCTACGAGCAGTACTTC.

The V and J genes are TRBV6-2 or TRBV6-3 and TRBJ1-1; weak D call: TRBD1 (6 bases). V dropped 0 bases and J dropped 2 bases, with 7 bases sitting between them. Germline values: CDR1 MNHEY, CDR2 SVGEGT. This CDR3 contains 14 residues. CDR3 sequence: CASSYSGANTEAFF. CDR3 DNA: TGTGCCAGCAGTTACTCGGGGGCTAACACTGAAGCTTTCTTT.

The chain is built from TRBV7-2 and TRBJ2-7; a weak D match, TRBD1 (7 bases). Germline assignment: CDR1 SGHTA and CDR2 FQGNSA. V was trimmed by 6 bases and J by 2 bases, leaving 14 bases between them. The CDR3 extends over 14 amino acids. DNA for the CDR3: TGTGCCAGCAGTCCGGGCGGGACAGCCTACGAGCAGTACTTC. This gives the protein CASSPGGTAYEQYF.

J is TRBJ1-5 and V is TRBV24-1, with D hard to call. With 4 bases removed from V and 1 base from J, the gap between germline ends came to 10 bases. The CDR3 is 15 amino acids. The germline CDR1 and CDR2 sequences are KGHDR and SFDVKD. The CDR3 spells CATSDRFDSNQPQHF. In nucleotides, the CDR3 is TGTGCCACCAGTGACCGATTCGACAGCAATCAGCCCCAGCATTTT.

To note about this clone: The sample contains more than one DNA sequence encoding this CDR3. This chain links TRBV5-6 with TRBJ2-7; 16 bases fit TRBD2. Germline CDR1 SGHDT, CDR2 YYEEEE. CDR3 size: 19 residues. V was pared by 2 bases and J by 7 bases, with 15 bases of the junction left unmatched. The CDR3 here is CASSLTQGLAGGEVFEQYF. For the CDR3, the DNA is TGTGCCAGCAGCTTAACACAGGGACTAGCGGGGGGGGAAGTGTTTGAGCAGTACTTC. Full variable domain (outside the CDR3, taken from reference TRBV5-6 and TRBJ2-7): DAGVTQSPTHLIKTRGQQVTLRCSPKSGHDTVSWYQQALGQGPQFIFQYYEEEERQRGNFPDRFSGHQFPNYSSELNVNALLLGDSALYLCASSLTQGLAGGEVFEQYFGPGTRLTVT.